These 26 T cell receptor beta chains were sequenced from one sample in a study of T cell responses to AZD1222 COVID-19 vaccine. Clones were read by immunoSEQ multiplex PCR, and TCRdb kept only the in-frame ones, dropping some. Here the sample spans around 130,000 clones, 70% to 90% being singletons. The sequencing here drew on peripheral blood, taken on day 0 of AZD1222 vaccination. The receptors were sampled from an adult in good health.

The chain is built from TRBV29-1 and TRBJ1-1; D gene ambiguous. Trimming left V 2 bases short and J 1 base short, with 8 bases between. Germline V gives CDR1 SQVTM, CDR2 ANQGSEA. This CDR3 comprises 13 residues. The CDR3, as DNA: TGCAGCGTTGAAACCGGGTGGAACACTGAAGCTTTCTTT. Its protein product is CSVETGWNTEAFF.

In this sample, this clone turned up once. The CDR3, as DNA: TGCGCCAGCAGCGTGGGGACCGGAGCGCCTTATGGCTACACCTTC. Translation: CASSVGTGAPYGYTF. This chain joins TRBV5-1 and TRBJ1-2; D is possibly TRBD1 (5 bases). Germline CDR1 reads SGHRS; CDR2 reads YFSETQ. The CDR3 is 15 amino acids. V was shortened by 4 bases and J by 5 bases, with 18 bases between the two germline ends.

J is TRBJ2-7 and V is TRBV11-2; perhaps TRBD1 as D (6 bases). This CDR3 is 16 amino acids long. Trimming stripped 5 bases from V and 3 bases from J, with 20 bases between. CDR1 and CDR2 from the germline V gene are SGHAT and FQNNGV. The CDR3 sequence: CASSRASDRINYEQYF. The CDR3 bases are TGTGCCAGCAGCCGCGCCTCGGACAGAATAAACTACGAGCAGTACTTC. The entire variable domain, with the rest obtained from reference TRBV11-2 and TRBJ2-7, is as follows: EAGVAQSPRYKIIEKRQSVAFWCNPISGHATLYWYQQILGQGPKLLIQFQNNGVVDDSQLPKDRFSAERLKGVDSTLKIQPAKLEDSAVYLCASSRASDRINYEQYFGPGTRLTVT.

This clone was seen only once. The J gene is TRBJ2-3, the V gene TRBV28; 7 bases map to TRBD2. There are 16 residues in the CDR3. Germline trimming cut 6 bases from V and 3 bases from J; bases unmatched to any gene: 12. Germline lookup yields CDR1 MDHEN and CDR2 SYDVKM. The CDR3 DNA is TGTGCCAGCAGGAAACCAGGGAGGGCCCCGACAGATACGCAGTATTTT. The encoded protein is CASRKPGRAPTDTQYF.

The chain uses TRBV4-1 and TRBJ1-5, with D maybe TRBD1 (5 bases). CDR3 size: 17 residues. Germline V lookup: CDR1 MGHRA, CDR2 YSYEKL. Deletions cut 3 bases from V and 0 bases from J, with 15 bases between. This CDR3 reads CASSHPPQVYSNQPQHF. In nucleotides, the CDR3 is TGCGCCAGCAGCCATCCCCCACAGGTCTATAGCAATCAGCCCCAGCATTTT.

The V gene is TRBV9, the J gene TRBJ1-2; D is undetermined. The CDR3 is 13 amino acids. CDR1 SGDLS and CDR2 YYNGEE come from the germline V gene. V was shortened by 0 bases and J by 5 bases, with 8 bases between the two germline ends. CDR3 sequence: CASSVARGYGYTF. The DNA for the CDR3 is TGTGCCAGCAGCGTAGCCCGGGGTTATGGCTACACCTTC.

The chain couples TRBV5-1 to TRBJ1-1; 10 positions agree with TRBD1. Trimming at V came to 9 bases and at J to 11 bases, leaving 16 bases not matched to a gene. CDR3 length: 14 amino acids. Germline assignment: CDR1 SGHRS and CDR2 YFSETQ. In nucleotides, the CDR3 is TGCGCCACCACCCCGGGACAGGGGAATGGGCGGGCTTTCTTT. Protein sequence: CATTPGQGNGRAFF.

The V call is TRBV2, the J call TRBJ1-1, with D possibly matching TRBD1 (5 bases). Germline V lookup: CDR1 SNHLY, CDR2 FYNNEI. The CDR3 contains 17 residues. V was clipped by 6 bases and J by 0 bases, with 20 bases between them. The CDR3 sequence: CASSDPDTRALNTEAFF. CDR3 DNA sequence: TGTGCCAGCAGCGACCCAGATACCAGGGCTCTGAACACTGAAGCTTTCTTT.

The chain links TRBV28 to TRBJ2-5; maybe TRBD1 (6 bases). V lost 3 bases and J 5 bases, leaving 19 bases between the germline ends. The CDR3 sequence is 16 residues long. Germline-derived CDR1 and CDR2 are MDHEN and SYDVKM. The CDR3 loop reads CASSLPSGQGLETQYF. CDR3 DNA sequence: TGTGCCAGCAGTTTGCCCTCGGGGCAGGGGTTGGAGACCCAGTACTTC. The full variable domain, with the rest looked up from reference TRBV28 and TRBJ2-5, is DVKVTQSSRYLVKRTGEKVFLECVQDMDHENMFWYRQDPGLGLRLIYFSYDVKMKEKGDIPEGYSVSREKKERFSLILESASTNQTSMYLCASSLPSGQGLETQYFGPGTRLLVL.

The genes are TRBV19 and TRBJ2-7; 7 nucleotides align to TRBD2. Germline trimming cut 3 bases from V and 3 bases from J; bases unmatched to any gene: 2. Germline CDR1 is LNHDA and CDR2 is SQIVND (reference sequence). The CDR3 has 13 amino acids. CDR3: CASSIGEGYEQYF. The CDR3 nucleotides are TGTGCCAGTAGTATCGGGGAGGGCTACGAGCAGTACTTC.

The rearrangement links TRBV4-1 to TRBJ2-7; tentatively, D is TRBD1 (6 bases). The CDR3 extends over 15 amino acids. From germline, CDR1 is MGHRA and CDR2 YSYEKL. V was clipped by 4 bases and J by 1 base, with 14 bases between them. The CDR3 region has the DNA TGCGCCAGCAGCCGGGGTGGGGGCTTATCCTACGAGCAGTACTTC. Encoded protein: CASSRGGGLSYEQYF.

The chain recombines TRBV5-5 with TRBJ1-2; D not resolved. V lost 2 bases to trimming and J lost 4 bases, with 9 bases between them. From germline, CDR1 is SGHKS and CDR2 YYEKEE (reference sequence). The CDR3 runs to 13 residues. The CDR3 DNA sequence: TGTGCCAGCAGCTTCCTGACGGGCTATGGCTACACCTTC. It codes for CASSFLTGYGYTF.

The rearrangement joins TRBV19 to TRBJ1-6; 8 bases are shared with TRBD1. CDR1 is LNHDA and CDR2 is SQIVND in the germline V gene (reference sequence). The CDR3 loop spans 12 amino acids. J gave up 12 bases and V 6 bases, and 4 bases lay outside the gene matches. The CDR3 nucleotides read TGTGCCAGTAGCGGGACAGGTAGACCCCTCCACTTT. It translates to CASSGTGRPLHF.

The rearrangement links TRBV3-1 (or the pseudogene TRBV3-2) to TRBJ2-1, with 9 bases that match TRBD2. The germline gives CDR1 LGHDT, CDR2 YNNKEL (reference sequence). CDR3 length: 14 amino acids. The J segment lost 8 bases and the V segment lost 4 bases, leaving 6 bases of the junction unmatched. The chain's CDR3 is CASSRGGRADEQFF. CDR3 DNA: TGTGCCAGCAGCCGAGGCGGGAGGGCCGATGAGCAGTTCTTC.

The chain combines TRBV6-1 with TRBJ2-7, with D possibly being TRBD2 (5 bases). The V gene lost 2 bases and the J gene lost 0 bases, with 17 bases spanning the gap. CDR1 is MNHNS, CDR2 SASEGT, per germline. This CDR3 is 17 amino acids long. The chain's CDR3 is CASSELPTEVSSYEQYF. CDR3 in DNA: TGTGCCAGCAGTGAATTACCGACGGAGGTTAGCTCCTACGAGCAGTACTTC.

The rearrangement joins TRBV2 to TRBJ2-1; 8 bases map to TRBD2. V gave up 6 bases and J gave up 7 bases; unmatched junction bases: 14. The CDR3 has 16 amino acids. Germline-derived CDR1 and CDR2 are SNHLY and FYNNEI. CDR3 sequence (DNA): TGTGCCAGCAGCAAAGGGGGGACTAGTTCTAATAATGAGCAGTTCTTC. It specifies CASSKGGTSSNNEQFF. The full variable domain, in which reference TRBV2 and TRBJ2-1 provide the parts outside the CDR3, is EPEVTQTPSHQVTQMGQEVILRCVPISNHLYFYWYRQILGQKVEFLVSFYNNEISEKSEIFDDQFSVERPDGSNFTLKIRSTKLEDSAMYFCASSKGGTSSNNEQFFGPGTRLTVL.

This clone was detected once. This chain joins TRBV28 and TRBJ1-2; D not certain. The CDR3 totals 14 residues. The germline V gene has CDR1 MDHEN and CDR2 SYDVKM. Trimming shortened V by 3 bases and J by 4 bases, and 12 bases separated the two germline ends. CDR3 sequence reads: CASSLAGVGYGYTF. The DNA for the CDR3 is TGTGCCAGCAGTTTGGCCGGGGTCGGCTATGGCTACACCTTC.

The V and J genes are TRBV15 and TRBJ2-2, with a tentative D call TRBD1 (6 bases). CDR1 and CDR2 (germline): LNHNV, YYDKDF (reference sequence). Between the trimmed V and J ends, which lost 0 bases and 7 bases, there was a span of 18 bases. CDR3 size: 17 residues. CDR3 amino acids: CATSRDPRGQISGELFF. The CDR3 nucleotides are TGTGCCACCAGCAGAGATCCTCGCGGACAGATCAGCGGGGAGCTGTTTTTT.

This chain links TRBV9 with TRBJ2-2; possibly TRBD1 for D (5 bases). Germline values: CDR1 SGDLS, CDR2 YYNGEE. The germline V and J ends were trimmed by 0 bases and 7 bases, with 13 bases remaining between them. The CDR3 spans 15 residues. CDR3 bases: TGTGCCAGCAGCGTAGTGTGGCAGGGCGACGGGGAGCTGTTTTTT. Its protein product is CASSVVWQGDGELFF.

This clone was counted once. The rearrangement links TRBV10-2 to TRBJ1-5, with D perhaps TRBD1 (5 bases). Trimming pared 6 bases from V and 5 bases from J, leaving 23 bases between. Germline lookup yields CDR1 WSHSY and CDR2 SAAADI. There are 17 residues in the CDR3. CDR3 DNA: TGCGCCAGCAGCTTAGGGGTGGCGGCAACTGGGGATCAGCCCCAGCATTTT. Translation: CASSLGVAATGDQPQHF.

The chain has TRBV27 and TRBJ2-7; 7 positions match TRBD1. Unmatched junction bases numbered 6, after V lost 4 bases and J lost 3 bases. The germline V gene has CDR1 MNHEY and CDR2 SMNVEV (reference sequence). This CDR3 comprises 14 residues. The CDR3 bases are TGTGCCAGCAGTTACAGGGGCAGCGGCTACGAGCAGTACTTC. It codes for CASSYRGSGYEQYF.

The V call is TRBV28, the J call TRBJ1-5; D is perhaps TRBD1 (5 bases). Deletions cut 9 bases from V and 5 bases from J, with 20 bases between. CDR1 is MDHEN and CDR2 is SYDVKM in the germline V gene. The CDR3 is made up of 15 amino acids. The CDR3 DNA is TGTGCCAGTCTTTCTTCAGGGTCAGGAGATCAGCCCCAGCATTTT. Its translation is CASLSSGSGDQPQHF.

V is TRBV7-2 and J is TRBJ1-5; no definite D call. The V gene lost 1 base and the J gene lost 0 bases, with 7 bases spanning the gap. Germline V gene sequence: CDR1 SGHTA, CDR2 FQGNSA. This CDR3 spans 15 amino acids. CDR3 nucleotide sequence: TGTGCCAGCAGCTTAGATCGCGGTAGCAATCAGCCCCAGCATTTT. This gives the protein CASSLDRGSNQPQHF.

This CDR3 is CASSTSLNHEQYF. The CDR3 region has the DNA TGTGCCAGCAGTACTAGCCTAAATCACGAGCAGTACTTC. The gene calls are TRBV5-4 and TRBJ2-7, with D maybe TRBD2 (6 bases). The V gene lost 5 bases and the J gene lost 5 bases, with 14 bases spanning the gap. The CDR3 has 13 residues. Germline V CDR1 and CDR2: SGHNT, YYREEE (reference sequence).

This chain links TRBV4-1 with TRBJ1-6; TRBD1 is a possible D gene (6 bases). The CDR3 has 16 amino acids. Germline lookup yields CDR1 MGHRA and CDR2 YSYEKL. V lost 0 bases and J lost 7, with 13 bases in between. CDR3 sequence reads: CASSQEKTGFNSPLHF. CDR3 in DNA: TGCGCCAGCAGCCAAGAAAAAACAGGGTTCAATTCACCCCTCCACTTT.

The gene calls are TRBV12-3 or TRBV12-4 and TRBJ1-1; D not resolved. Trimming left V 6 bases short and J 2 bases short, with 7 bases between. CDR3 length equals 12 residues. This CDR3 is CASSKANTEAFF. The DNA for the CDR3 is TGTGCCAGCAGCAAAGCCAACACTGAAGCTTTCTTT.